The rows below give T cell receptor beta chains drawn from one sample of a study of T cell responses to AZD1222 COVID-19 vaccine. The repertoire was sequenced with immunoSEQ multiplex PCR; TCRdb's copy has only in-frame clones and lacks some. The table records approximately 150,000 clones, around 91% of them present only once. The material was peripheral blood, obtained on day 0 of AZD1222 vaccination. The receptors derive from an adult in good health. The CDR3 runs from the conserved cysteine through the conserved F or W. A D gene is named only where the DNA matches it firmly. Rows give clone size only sometimes, using once, few, many, or a class for an expanded clone.

d_call	j_call	v_call	clone_size	cdr3_aa	cdr3_nt
-	TRBJ1-1	TRBV4-2	-	CASSQTTPGAFNTEAFF	TGTGCCAGCAGCCAAACCACCCCAGGGGCATTCAACACTGAAGCTTTCTTT
-	TRBJ2-7	TRBV19	-	CASSIDSGDYEQYF	TGTGCCAGTAGTATAGATTCGGGAGACTACGAGCAGTACTTC
-	TRBJ2-1	TRBV5-1	once	CASSLAWRADNEQFF	TGCGCCAGCAGCTTGGCCTGGCGTGCGGACAATGAGCAGTTCTTC
-	TRBJ2-1	TRBV19	-	CASSPPNRRFYNEQFF	TGTGCCAGTAGTCCACCTAACCGGAGGTTCTACAATGAGCAGTTCTTC
-	TRBJ2-7	TRBV27	-	CASSLLKVRAPYEQYF	TGTGCCAGCAGTTTACTAAAGGTCAGGGCCCCCTACGAGCAGTACTTC
-	TRBJ1-2	TRBV19	-	CASTDLILGYTF	TGTGCCAGTACTGATTTGATCTTGGGCTACACCTTC
TRBD1	TRBJ1-2	TRBV7-2	-	CASSLVWDSSYTF	TGTGCCAGCAGCTTAGTGTGGGACAGTTCATACACCTTC
-	TRBJ2-7	TRBV7-3	-	CASSPGYGSYEQYF	TGTGCCAGCAGCCCAGGGTATGGCTCCTACGAGCAGTACTTC
TRBD2	TRBJ2-3	TRBV14	once	CASSQPSGSTDTQYF	TGTGCCAGCAGCCAGCCTAGCGGGAGTACAGATACGCAGTATTTT
-	TRBJ2-3	TRBV7-2	once	CASSLDRRTSTDTQYF	TGTGCCAGCAGCTTAGACAGGAGGACTAGCACAGATACGCAGTATTTT
TRBD2	TRBJ2-5	TRBV4-1	-	CASSQVSGSGETQYF	TGCGCCAGCAGCCAAGTGAGCGGGAGCGGTGAGACCCAGTACTTC
TRBD2	TRBJ2-3	TRBV10-3	-	CAISTSVTDTQYF	TGTGCCATCAGTACTAGCGTCACAGATACGCAGTATTTT
TRBD2	TRBJ2-1	TRBV7-8	-	CASSPGGAGSSYNEQFF	TGTGCCAGCAGCCCCGGCGGAGCGGGGAGCTCCTACAATGAGCAGTTCTTC
-	TRBJ1-6	TRBV4-1	-	CASSQDSADPRVSPLHF	TGCGCCAGCAGCCAAGATTCGGCAGACCCTAGGGTTTCACCCCTCCACTTT
TRBD2	TRBJ2-3	TRBV10-3	-	CATDPREGSDTQYF	TGTGCCACCGACCCGCGGGAGGGCTCAGATACGCAGTATTTT
TRBD1	TRBJ1-1	TRBV13	-	CASSTPDRATEAFF	TGTGCCAGCAGCACTCCGGACAGGGCAACTGAAGCTTTCTTT
-	TRBJ1-6	TRBV9	-	CASSVGSSPLHF	TGTGCCAGCAGCGTAGGGTCTTCACCCCTCCACTTT
TRBD2	TRBJ2-7	TRBV27	-	CASSRVGGTAFSYEQYF	TGTGCCAGCAGTCGAGTGGGGGGGACTGCATTTTCCTACGAGCAGTACTTC
-	TRBJ1-2	TRBV28	-	CASIDSNYGYTF	TGTGCCAGCATAGACAGTAACTATGGCTACACCTTC
-	TRBJ2-2	TRBV5-1	once	CASSLARGGNTGELFF	TGCGCCAGCAGCTTGGCTCGGGGAGGGAACACCGGGGAGCTGTTTTTT
-	TRBJ2-7	TRBV28	-	CASRGEYEQYF	TGTGCCAGCAGGGGCGAGTACGAGCAGTACTTC
-	TRBJ1-5	TRBV3-1/TRBV3-2	-	CASSSQGHSNQPQHF	TGTGCCAGCAGCTCCCAAGGCCATAGCAATCAGCCCCAGCATTTT
TRBD1	TRBJ2-7	TRBV5-1	-	CASSPGTGVDEQYF	TGCGCCAGCAGCCCCGGGACAGGGGTGGATGAGCAGTACTTC